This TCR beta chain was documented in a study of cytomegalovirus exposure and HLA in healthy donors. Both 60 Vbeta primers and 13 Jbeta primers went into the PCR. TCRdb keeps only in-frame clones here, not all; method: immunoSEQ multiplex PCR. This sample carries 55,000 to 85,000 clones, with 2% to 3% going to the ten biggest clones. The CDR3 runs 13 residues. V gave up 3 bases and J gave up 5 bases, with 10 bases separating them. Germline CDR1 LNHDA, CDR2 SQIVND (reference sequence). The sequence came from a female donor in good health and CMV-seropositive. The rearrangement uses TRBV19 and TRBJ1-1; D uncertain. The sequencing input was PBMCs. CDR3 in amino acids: CASSISGWTEAFF. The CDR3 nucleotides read TGTGCCAGTAGTATTTCAGGTTGGACTGAAGCTTTCTTT.